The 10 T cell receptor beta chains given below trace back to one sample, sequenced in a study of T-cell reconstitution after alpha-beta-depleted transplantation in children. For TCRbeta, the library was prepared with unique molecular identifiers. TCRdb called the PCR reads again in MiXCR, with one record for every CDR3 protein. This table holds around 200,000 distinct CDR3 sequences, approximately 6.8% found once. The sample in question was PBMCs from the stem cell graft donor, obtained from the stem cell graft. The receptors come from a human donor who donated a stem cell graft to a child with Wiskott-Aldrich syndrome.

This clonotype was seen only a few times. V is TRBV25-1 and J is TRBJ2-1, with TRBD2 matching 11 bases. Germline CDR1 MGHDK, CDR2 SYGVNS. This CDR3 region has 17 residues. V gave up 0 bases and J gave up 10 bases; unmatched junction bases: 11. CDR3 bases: TGTGCCAGCAGTGAATATGGGACAGGGAGACTAGCGGGAGAGCAGTTCTTC. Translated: CASSEYGTGRLAGEQFF.

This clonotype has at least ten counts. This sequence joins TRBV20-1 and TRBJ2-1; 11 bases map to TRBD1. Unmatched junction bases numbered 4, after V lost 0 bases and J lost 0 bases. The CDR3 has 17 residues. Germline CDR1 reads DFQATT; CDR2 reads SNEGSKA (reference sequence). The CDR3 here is CSARDLGQGASYNEQFF. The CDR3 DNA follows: TGCAGTGCTAGAGATTTAGGACAGGGGGCCTCCTACAATGAGCAGTTCTTC.

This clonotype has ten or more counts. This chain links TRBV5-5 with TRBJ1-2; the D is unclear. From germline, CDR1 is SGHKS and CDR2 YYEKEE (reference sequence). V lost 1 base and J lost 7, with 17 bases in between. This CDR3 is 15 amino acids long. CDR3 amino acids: CASSLIRQAAGGYTF. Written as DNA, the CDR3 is TGTGCCAGCAGCTTGATTCGTCAGGCAGCGGGTGGCTACACCTTC.

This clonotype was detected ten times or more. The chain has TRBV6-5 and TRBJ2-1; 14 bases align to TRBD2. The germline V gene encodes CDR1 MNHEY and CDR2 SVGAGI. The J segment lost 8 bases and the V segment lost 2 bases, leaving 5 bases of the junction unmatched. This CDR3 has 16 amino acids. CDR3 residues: CASSYTGLAGGDEQFF. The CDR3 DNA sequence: TGTGCCAGCAGTTACACAGGACTAGCGGGGGGCGATGAGCAGTTCTTC.

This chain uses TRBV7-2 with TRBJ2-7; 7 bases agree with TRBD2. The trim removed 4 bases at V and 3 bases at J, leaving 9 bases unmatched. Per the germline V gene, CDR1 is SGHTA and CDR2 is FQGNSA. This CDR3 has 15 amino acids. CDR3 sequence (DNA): TGTGCCAGCAGCTCTACTAGCGCAGAGGGCTACGAGCAGTACTTC. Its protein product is CASSSTSAEGYEQYF.

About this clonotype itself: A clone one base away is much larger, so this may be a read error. DNA of the CDR3: TGCGCCAGCAGCCCGGGACCGCCCTCCTACGATGAGCAGTTCTTC. Translation gives CASSPGPPSYDEQFF. The rearrangement uses TRBV5-1 and TRBJ2-1, with D perhaps TRBD1 or TRBD2 (5 bases each). CDR1 and CDR2 (germline): SGHRS, YFSETQ. This CDR3 is 15 amino acids long. Drawing the rest from reference TRBV5-1 and TRBJ2-1, the complete variable domain is KAGVTQTPRYLIKTRGQQVTLSCSPISGHRSVSWYQQTPGQGLQFLFEYFSETQRNKGNFPGRFSGRQFSNSRSEMNVSTLELGDSALYLCASSPGPPSYDEQFFGPGTRLTVL.

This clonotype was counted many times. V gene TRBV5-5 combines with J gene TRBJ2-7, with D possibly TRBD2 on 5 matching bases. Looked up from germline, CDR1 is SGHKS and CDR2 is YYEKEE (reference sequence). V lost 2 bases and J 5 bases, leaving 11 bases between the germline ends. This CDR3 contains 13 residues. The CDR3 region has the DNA TGTGCCAGCAGCTTACCGAACGGGAACGAGCAGTACTTC. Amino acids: CASSLPNGNEQYF.

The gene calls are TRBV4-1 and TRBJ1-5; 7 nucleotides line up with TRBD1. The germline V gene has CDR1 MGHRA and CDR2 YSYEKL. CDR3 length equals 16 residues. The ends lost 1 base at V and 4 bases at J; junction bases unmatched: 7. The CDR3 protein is CASSQVDREGNQPQHF. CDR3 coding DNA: TGCGCCAGCAGCCAAGTCGACAGGGAGGGTAATCAGCCCCAGCATTTT.

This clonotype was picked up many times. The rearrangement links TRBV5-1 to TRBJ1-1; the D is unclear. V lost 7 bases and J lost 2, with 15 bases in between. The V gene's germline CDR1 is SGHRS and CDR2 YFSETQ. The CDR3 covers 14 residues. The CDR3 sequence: CASGRSRANTEAFF. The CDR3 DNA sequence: TGCGCCAGCGGGCGATCTCGGGCTAACACTGAAGCTTTCTTT.

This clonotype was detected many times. The DNA of the CDR3 is TGTGCCAGCAGTCTCGGGACTAGCGGGATGGAGACCCAGTACTTC. It encodes CASSLGTSGMETQYF. The chain uses TRBV6-1 and TRBJ2-5; 13 bases map to TRBD2. This CDR3 region has 15 residues. The V segment lost 5 bases and the J segment 5 bases; nucleotides outside the gene matches: 5. The germline CDR1 and CDR2 sequences are MNHNS and SASEGT.